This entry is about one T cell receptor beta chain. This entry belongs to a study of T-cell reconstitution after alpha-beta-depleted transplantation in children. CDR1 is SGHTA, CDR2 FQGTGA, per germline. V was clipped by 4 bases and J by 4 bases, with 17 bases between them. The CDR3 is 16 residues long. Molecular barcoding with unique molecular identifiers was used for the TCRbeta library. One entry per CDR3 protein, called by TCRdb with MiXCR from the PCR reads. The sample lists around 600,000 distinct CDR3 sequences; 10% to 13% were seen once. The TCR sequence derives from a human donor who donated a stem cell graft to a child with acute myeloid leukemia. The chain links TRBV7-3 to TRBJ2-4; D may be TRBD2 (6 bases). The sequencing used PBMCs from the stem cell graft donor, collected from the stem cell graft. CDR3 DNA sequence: TGTGCCAGCAGCTCGCTAGGACCTCGGGAGAAAAACATTCAGTACTTC. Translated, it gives CASSSLGPREKNIQYF. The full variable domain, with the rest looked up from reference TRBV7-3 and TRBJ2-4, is GAGVSQTPSNKVTEKGKYVELRCDPISGHTALYWYRQSLGQGPEFLIYFQGTGAADDSGLPNDRFFAVRPEGSVSTLKIQRTERGDSAVYLCASSSLGPREKNIQYFGAGTRLSVL.